This T cell receptor (beta chain) appears in the sequencing data of a study of T cells in Graves' hyperthyroidism and ophthalmopathy. RNA transcripts yielded amplified TCR beta CDR3 regions. Initially, a first-round RT-PCR of the TCR CDR3 employed the HTBI primer set. TCRdb analysed the multiplex PCR reads with MiXCR anew, one entry per CDR3 protein. The sample holds about 700,000 distinct CDR3 sequences, 45% seen once. The sequencing input was peripheral blood or thyroid tissue (not recorded which). The TCR sequence derives from an adult man with Graves' disease, either hyperthyroidism or ophthalmopathy (not recorded which).

The DNA of the CDR3 is TGCGCCAGCAGCCTACAGGGGAGAGTAACCGGGGAGCTGTTTTTT. Its protein is CASSLQGRVTGELFF. V gene TRBV4-1 combines with J gene TRBJ2-2, with 7 bases matching TRBD1. With 4 bases clipped from V and 5 bases from J, the junction kept 7 bases outside the gene matches. CDR3 length equals 15 residues. The germline gives CDR1 MGHRA, CDR2 YSYEKL.